Each of the 23 T cell receptor beta chains below was sequenced from the same sample in a study of shared clonotypes between healthy human individuals. The data were produced by immunoSEQ multiplex PCR, yet TCRdb's version contains in-frame clones alone and is incomplete. The profile shows about 2.2 million clones, 93% of them singletons. CD45RO-negative, CCR7-selected cells formed the naive CD8 fraction, which excluded terminally differentiated effector memory CD45RA+ cells. Sequenced material: naive CD8+ T cells from PBMCs. These receptors all stem from a man aged 18 to 35 in good health. Some clones in this sample may be carry-over from other donors' samples.

With respect to this clone: The junction shows a germline mismatch at one end, possibly a read error. This chain connects TRBV6-6 to TRBJ2-1; 10 nucleotides match TRBD1. The CDR3 is 14 amino acids. The germline V gene encodes CDR1 MNHNY and CDR2 SVGAGI (reference sequence). CDR3 nucleotide sequence: TGCGCCACCGGGACAGGGGAACACTACAATGAGCAGTTCTTC. It specifies CATGTGEHYNEQFF.

Worth noting for this clone: The same CDR3 also results from other DNA sequences found in this sample. The chain links TRBV27 to TRBJ2-7, with 14 bases identical to TRBD2. The length of the CDR3 is 15 residues. Germline CDR1 reads MNHEY; CDR2 reads SMNVEV (reference sequence). V gave up 5 bases and J gave up 6 bases; unmatched junction bases: 6. CDR3 bases: TGTGCCAGCAGTCCAGGGACTAGCGGGAGCAGCGAGCAGTACTTC. Translating it yields CASSPGTSGSSEQYF.

V is TRBV27 and J is TRBJ2-7; D may be TRBD1 or TRBD2 (6 bases each). Germline-derived CDR1 and CDR2 are MNHEY and SMNVEV (reference sequence). The CDR3 runs 16 residues. V was trimmed by 5 bases and J by 3 bases, leaving 20 bases between them. CDR3 bases: TGTGCCAGCAGTCTGAGCGCGGGGACATCCGGCTACGAGCAGTACTTC. Translated, it gives CASSLSAGTSGYEQYF.

V gene TRBV4-3 combines with J gene TRBJ1-4; D gene uncertain. Germline V lookup: CDR1 LGHNA, CDR2 YSLEER. The ends were cut back, 0 bases at V and 5 bases at J, with 7 bases in the middle. This CDR3 is 14 amino acids long. The CDR3 loop is CASSQDWGNEKLFF. The CDR3 nucleotides read TGCGCCAGCAGCCAAGATTGGGGAAATGAAAAACTGTTTTTT.

V usage is TRBV6-6 and J usage is TRBJ1-2; D call uncertain. V was trimmed by 1 base and J by 6 bases, leaving 12 bases between them. This CDR3 is built from 14 residues. Germline V gives CDR1 MNHNY, CDR2 SVGAGI (reference sequence). CDR3 sequence: CASSYLVGGDGYTF. The CDR3 region has the DNA TGTGCCAGCAGTTACTTGGTGGGTGGGGATGGCTACACCTTC.

The gene calls are TRBV15 and TRBJ2-5, with D possibly TRBD2 on 6 matching bases. The V gene lost 5 bases and the J gene lost 11 bases, with 21 bases spanning the gap. Per the germline V gene, CDR1 is LNHNV and CDR2 is YYDKDF (reference sequence). The CDR3 length is 14 residues. The CDR3 bases are TGTGCCACCAGCCCTACCGGGAGCCTCAGGGAGCAGTACTTC. Its translation: CATSPTGSLREQYF.

This chain joins TRBV28 and TRBJ1-1; D is ambiguous. V lost 6 bases to trimming and J lost 7 bases, with 9 bases between them. The CDR3 spans 11 residues. The germline gives CDR1 MDHEN, CDR2 SYDVKM. The CDR3 DNA reads as TGTGCCAGCAGCTTCCAAGATGAAGCTTTCTTT. Translating it yields CASSFQDEAFF.

The CDR3 DNA is TGTGCCAGCACCCTTGGTGGGGGTGAGCAGTTCTTC. Amino acid sequence: CASTLGGGEQFF. J is TRBJ2-1 and V is TRBV5-6; the D call may be TRBD1 or TRBD2 (5 bases each). The germline CDR1 and CDR2 sequences are SGHDT and YYEEEE. CDR3 size: 12 residues. V lost 6 bases and J lost 9, with 13 bases in between.

This clone has only a few counts. This specimen includes other DNA sequences encoding the same CDR3. The chain is built from TRBV6-5 and TRBJ1-2; 7 bases line up with TRBD1. The CDR3 spans 12 residues. In germline, CDR1 is MNHEY, CDR2 SVGAGI. Trimming cost V 2 bases and J 8 bases; bases outside gene matches: 2. The DNA for the CDR3 is TGTGCCAGCAGTTACCGGACAGGCGGCTACACCTTC. Its translation: CASSYRTGGYTF.

The chain is built from TRBV29-1 and TRBJ1-4, with D perhaps TRBD1 (6 bases). Germline V gene lookup returns CDR1 SQVTM and CDR2 ANQGSEA. Trimming cost V 4 bases and J 7 bases, with 10 bases left between them. CDR3 length equals 12 residues. The CDR3 bases are TGCAGCGTTGGAGTCAGGGGTGAAAAACTGTTTTTT. This encodes CSVGVRGEKLFF.

J is TRBJ2-1 and V is TRBV11-1; perhaps D is TRBD1 or TRBD2 (6 bases each). The V gene lost 5 bases and the J gene lost 3 bases, with 20 bases spanning the gap. Per germline, CDR1 SGHAT and CDR2 FQDESV (reference sequence). The CDR3 contains 17 residues. DNA for the CDR3: TGTGCCAGCAGCCTACCTAGGGGGGAGAACTACTACAATGAGCAGTTCTTC. Translated, it gives CASSLPRGENYYNEQFF.

CDR3 protein: CASRSGTPNSQYF. In nucleotides, the CDR3 is TGTGCCAGCAGATCCGGGACACCCAATTCCCAGTACTTC. The chain uses TRBV28 and TRBJ2-5; D is perhaps TRBD1 (6 bases). The CDR3 totals 13 residues. Trimming left V 6 bases short and J 9 bases short, with 17 bases between. The germline gives CDR1 MDHEN, CDR2 SYDVKM.

The V and J genes are TRBV19 and TRBJ2-1; D remains ambiguous. CDR3 length equals 12 residues. Germline loops: CDR1 LNHDA, CDR2 SQIVND (reference sequence). V shed 9 bases and J shed 0 bases, with 6 bases lying between them. The CDR3 spells CASTNSYNEQFF. The CDR3 DNA is TGTGCCAGCACTAACTCCTACAATGAGCAGTTCTTC.

The chain recombines TRBV27 with TRBJ2-3; 10 bases align to TRBD2. Losses at the gene ends were 6 bases for V and 4 bases for J; bases not matched to a gene: 7. This CDR3 is built from 15 residues. Germline assignment: CDR1 MNHEY and CDR2 SMNVEV (reference sequence). CDR3 sequence reads: CASSYSSGSADTQYF. CDR3 nucleotide sequence: TGTGCCAGCAGCTATTCTAGCGGGAGTGCAGATACGCAGTATTTT.

Note on this clone: Other DNA sequences within the sample encode an identical CDR3. This chain joins TRBV7-9 and TRBJ2-2, with no clear D. V was clipped by 3 bases and J by 1 base, with 6 bases between them. The CDR3 runs to 14 residues. The germline CDR1 and CDR2 sequences are SEHNR and FQNEAQ (reference sequence). The CDR3 nucleotides read TGTGCCAGCAGCTTTCCGGGGAACACCGGGGAGCTGTTTTTT. This gives the protein CASSFPGNTGELFF.

The rearrangement uses TRBV4-1 and TRBJ1-2; maybe TRBD1 (6 bases). V lost 0 bases, J lost 2 bases, and 16 bases lay in between. The V gene's germline CDR1 is MGHRA and CDR2 YSYEKL. The CDR3 is 17 residues long. The CDR3 sequence: CASSQDPGGPTNYGYTF. The CDR3 nucleotides read TGCGCCAGCAGCCAAGACCCCGGGGGGCCGACAAACTATGGCTACACCTTC.

On this clone itself: This sample includes further DNA sequences coding for the same CDR3. V is TRBV6-5 and J is TRBJ2-1; the match to TRBD1 covers 8 bases. This CDR3 is 15 amino acids long. Losses at the gene ends were 2 bases for V and 3 bases for J; bases not matched to a gene: 3. Germline V gene data show CDR1 as MNHEY and CDR2 as SVGAGI. The CDR3 loop reads CASSYLGQGYNEQFF. CDR3 bases: TGTGCCAGCAGTTACCTTGGACAGGGCTACAATGAGCAGTTCTTC.

This chain connects TRBV2 to TRBJ1-3; D unresolved. This CDR3 has 17 residues. Trimming took off 4 bases at V and 0 bases at J, with 16 bases between the two ends. The germline V gene has CDR1 SNHLY and CDR2 FYNNEI. The DNA for the CDR3 is TGTGCCAGCAGTGGACGGGTCATCTCCACCTCTGGAAACACCATATATTTT. Protein: CASSGRVISTSGNTIYF.

The chain carries TRBV9 and TRBJ2-1; D perhaps matches TRBD2 (5 bases). V was cut by 4 bases and J by 9 bases, with 23 bases left in between. The germline V gene encodes CDR1 SGDLS and CDR2 YYNGEE. The CDR3 is 16 residues long. The CDR3 sequence: CASSPLRVAGMGEQFF. DNA of the CDR3: TGTGCCAGCAGCCCTTTGAGGGTCGCGGGTATGGGTGAGCAGTTCTTC. The complete variable domain, with remaining parts taken from reference TRBV9 and TRBJ2-1, reads DSGVTQTPKHLITATGQRVTLRCSPRSGDLSVYWYQQSLDQGLQFLIQYYNGEERAKGNILERFSAQQFPDLHSELNLSSLELGDSALYFCASSPLRVAGMGEQFFGPGTRLTVL.

Points on this clone: An end of the junction does not agree with germline; a read error may underlie this. The V call is TRBV6-5, the J call TRBJ2-7; D is possibly TRBD1 (6 bases). Per germline, CDR1 MNHEY and CDR2 SVGAGI. The CDR3 contains 11 residues. The DNA for the CDR3 is TGTGCCAGCAGACAGGGAGTGTCTGCTTGTTTC. Its protein is CASRQGVSACF.

This clone was counted a single time. The rearrangement links TRBV27 to TRBJ1-4; D gene ambiguous. Germline CDR1 is MNHEY and CDR2 is SMNVEV (reference sequence). Between the trimmed V and J ends, which lost 2 bases and 6 bases, there was a span of 7 bases. The CDR3 length is 13 residues. The CDR3 DNA reads TGTGCCAGCAGTTTACGACGGTATGAAAAACTGTTTTTT. Translated, it gives CASSLRRYEKLFF.

The gene calls are TRBV7-9 and TRBJ2-7; 9 bases agree with TRBD2. The CDR3 extends over 14 amino acids. In germline, CDR1 is SEHNR, CDR2 FQNEAQ (reference sequence). J gave up 3 bases and V 5 bases, and 5 bases lay outside the gene matches. The CDR3, as DNA: TGTGCCAGCAGCGCTACTAGCGGGCACTACGAGCAGTACTTC. Encoded protein: CASSATSGHYEQYF.

The chain has TRBV11-2 and TRBJ2-7; 11 nucleotides match TRBD1. Germline CDR1 reads SGHAT; CDR2 reads FQNNGV. J gave up 7 bases and V 2 bases, and 7 bases lay outside the gene matches. The CDR3 length is 15 residues. The CDR3 is CASSLYGQGAREQYF. Here the CDR3 DNA reads TGTGCCAGCAGCTTATACGGACAGGGGGCGCGGGAGCAGTACTTC.